Sequencing of this T cell receptor (beta chain) was carried out in a study of blood T cells in healthy people across ages. The wider study: Using template switching, researchers captured about one barcoded beta molecule for each two T cells.

General study findings and limits: It was the long-lived donors that had more naive CD4+ cells and higher diversity than aged donors. No conclusive comparison of naive versus antigen-experienced cells was possible with unsorted PBMCs.

As concerns this clonotype: Its antigen is undetermined.

Germline CDR1 and CDR2: ENHRY and SYGVKD. V was pared by 6 bases and J by 4 bases, with 0 bases of the junction left unmatched. The CDR3 is made up of 13 amino acids. Combining a sample-barcoded 5' primer with a J-beta primer mix, a second PCR ran for roughly 7 to 12 cycles. Each cDNA molecule received a tag from a template-switch adaptor that had 12 random nucleotides. TCRdb itself ran the 5' RACE reads through MiXCR, one entry per CDR3 protein. The sample holds over 1,300,000 distinct CDR3 sequences, around 59% seen once. The material sequenced was blood. The clonotype was recovered from a man aged 18 to 35 in good health. The chain is built from TRBV10-3 and TRBJ2-1; 10 nucleotides line up with TRBD1. CDR3 in amino acids: CAIRGQGYNEQFF. CDR3 nucleotides: TGTGCCATCAGGGGACAGGGGTACAATGAGCAGTTCTTC.